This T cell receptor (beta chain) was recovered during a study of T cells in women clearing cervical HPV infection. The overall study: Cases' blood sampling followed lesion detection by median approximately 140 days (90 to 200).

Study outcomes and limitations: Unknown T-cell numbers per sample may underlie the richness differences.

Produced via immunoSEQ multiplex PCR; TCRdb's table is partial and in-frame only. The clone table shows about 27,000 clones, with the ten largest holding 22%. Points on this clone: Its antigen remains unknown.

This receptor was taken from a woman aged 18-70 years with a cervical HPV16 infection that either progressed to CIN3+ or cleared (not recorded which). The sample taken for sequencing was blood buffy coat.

The sequenced CDR3 bases are TGCAGTGCTAGTAGGACAGAAGAGACC. Translation gives CSASRTEET. Given in full, the CDR3 is CSASRTEETQYF. This sequence joins TRBV20-1 and TRBJ2-5; D may be TRBD1 (6 bases). The observed sequence ends 3 residues before the CDR3 terminus, with the missing tail filled in from the germline J gene. This CDR3 spans 12 amino acids. V was shortened by 3 bases and J by 3 bases, with 8 bases between the two germline ends. Germline loops: CDR1 DFQATT, CDR2 SNEGSKA (reference sequence).